These 2 T cell receptor beta chains originate from one sample sequenced in a study of blood T cell repertoires in COVID-19 (TCRdb year 2020). The library came from the immunoSEQ multiplex PCR assay. In its TCRdb copy, this immuneACCESS table keeps in-frame sequences only and misses some clones. Where compared with another copy, unresolved V genes explain less than half of these, and the others have no known cause. A total of about 500,000 clones appear in this sample, about 90% of them only once. The biggest ten clones account for 0.7% of the sample. The specimen was PBMCs or T cells enriched from blood (not recorded which). Receptor source: a woman aged 18-29 years who had recovered from COVID-19.

The chain couples TRBV7-2 to TRBJ2-2, with 8 bases fitting TRBD1. CDR3 length: 16 amino acids. Trimming took 4 bases from V and 0 from J; bases not matched to a gene: 4. Germline loops: CDR1 SGHTA, CDR2 FQGNSA. The CDR3 region is CASSWNRGANTGELFF. CDR3 nucleotide sequence: TGTGCCAGCAGCTGGAACAGGGGGGCGAACACCGGGGAGCTGTTTTTT.

Only a few counts were recorded for this clone. The chain carries TRBV6-5 and TRBJ1-4; D uncertain. CDR3 length equals 14 residues. Trimming shortened V by 5 bases and J by 6 bases, and 13 bases separated the two germline ends. Per the germline V gene, CDR1 is MNHEY and CDR2 is SVGAGI. CDR3 coding DNA: TGTGCCAGCAGTCTCCCGAGGTTAGATGAAAAACTGTTTTTT. This codes for CASSLPRLDEKLFF.